These 27 T cell receptor beta chains were all obtained from the same sample, sequenced in a study of control samples from healthy donors and cancer patients. Assay used: immunoSEQ multiplex PCR; TCRdb lists only in-frame clones, some missing. There are roughly 150,000 clones in the sample; about 91% occur only once, and 1.7% lies in the top ten. Sequences were obtained from blood. These receptors were taken from a man younger than 35 in good health.

The rearrangement uses TRBV6-2 or TRBV6-3 and TRBJ2-1, with D unclear. The germline V gene has CDR1 MNHEY and CDR2 SVGEGT. The CDR3 consists of 14 residues. Deletions cut 6 bases from V and 0 bases from J, with 9 bases between. This CDR3 reads CASSRDPSYNEQFF. For the CDR3, the DNA is TGTGCCAGCAGCCGAGACCCCTCCTACAATGAGCAGTTCTTC.

The rearrangement joins TRBV27 to TRBJ1-1; D unresolved. This CDR3 has 14 amino acids. Germline lookup yields CDR1 MNHEY and CDR2 SMNVEV (reference sequence). The V end lost 2 bases, the J end lost 1 base, and 8 bases lay between the germline ends. The CDR3 loop is CASSLGVGNTEAFF. The CDR3, as DNA: TGTGCCAGCAGTTTAGGGGTGGGGAACACTGAAGCTTTCTTT.

The chain joins TRBV18 to TRBJ2-3, with TRBD1 identical over 8 bases. The germline gives CDR1 KGHSH, CDR2 LQKENI. The V segment lost 4 bases and the J segment 6 bases; nucleotides outside the gene matches: 9. The CDR3 is 15 amino acids. DNA of the CDR3: TGTGCCAGCTCACAGGCACGGCAGGGGGCTGATACGCAGTATTTT. Translating gives CASSQARQGADTQYF.

The V and J genes are TRBV19 and TRBJ1-2; unclear D gene. Germline loops: CDR1 LNHDA, CDR2 SQIVND (reference sequence). The CDR3 has 13 amino acids. Trimming took off 3 bases at V and 3 bases at J, with 8 bases between the two ends. CDR3 amino acids: CASSMAQHYGYTF. CDR3 in DNA: TGTGCCAGTAGTATGGCACAGCACTATGGCTACACCTTC. Full variable domain (outside the CDR3, taken from reference TRBV19 and TRBJ1-2): DGGITQSPKYLFRKEGQNVTLSCEQNLNHDAMYWYRQDPGQGLRLIYYSQIVNDFQKGDIAEGYSVSREKKESFPLTVTSAQKNPTAFYLCASSMAQHYGYTFGSGTRLTVV.

The rearrangement joins TRBV6-1 to TRBJ2-3; D call uncertain. The CDR3 has 15 residues. CDR1 is MNHNS, CDR2 SASEGT, per germline. Trimming pared 1 base from V and 4 bases from J, leaving 12 bases between. CDR3 sequence (DNA): TGTGCCAGCAGTGAAGTCGGGTTGCGCCCAGATACGCAGTATTTT. It encodes CASSEVGLRPDTQYF.

The J gene is TRBJ2-7, the V gene TRBV2; 9 positions match TRBD1. V was clipped by 5 bases and J by 2 bases; unmatched bases: 7. CDR3 length equals 15 residues. Germline V gene data show CDR1 as SNHLY and CDR2 as FYNNEI. CDR3 nucleotides: TGTGCCAGCAGTCCCACCGGGACAGGGACCTACGAGCAGTACTTC. Translation gives CASSPTGTGTYEQYF.

This clone was counted a single time. V and J are TRBV9 and TRBJ2-3; D call uncertain. V lost 0 bases and J 0 bases, leaving 11 bases between the germline ends. The CDR3 sequence is 16 residues long. The V gene's germline CDR1 is SGDLS and CDR2 YYNGEE. CDR3: CASSVGVSSSTDTQYF. The CDR3 DNA reads TGTGCCAGCAGCGTAGGCGTCAGTTCTAGCACAGATACGCAGTATTTT.

The rearrangement joins TRBV6-2 or TRBV6-3 to TRBJ2-7, with D perhaps TRBD1 (6 bases). CDR3 length equals 14 residues. CDR1 is MNHEY and CDR2 is SVGEGT in the germline V gene. Trimming left V 2 bases short and J 3 bases short, with 11 bases between. As DNA, the CDR3 is TGTGCCAGCAGTTACAACAGGGTTTTCTACGAGCAGTACTTC. It translates to CASSYNRVFYEQYF.

The table lists this clone with a count of one. V is TRBV13 and J is TRBJ1-3; no clear D. The CDR3 runs to 12 residues. The V end was cut by 0 bases, the J end by 11 bases, with 8 bases between. CDR1 is PRHDT and CDR2 is FYEKMQ in the germline V gene (reference sequence). The CDR3 here is CASSLGFTSIYF. DNA of the CDR3: TGTGCCAGCAGCTTAGGATTCACCTCCATATATTTT.

This clone was detected only once. V is TRBV10-2 and J is TRBJ2-1, with 10 bases matching TRBD2. Trimming cost V 5 bases and J 8 bases; bases outside gene matches: 6. Germline CDR1 reads WSHSY; CDR2 reads SAAADI. CDR3 size: 14 residues. The CDR3 nucleotides read TGCGCCAGCAGTCCCGGACTAGCGGCCCATGAGCAGTTCTTC. Its protein is CASSPGLAAHEQFF.

The chain is built from TRBV11-2 and TRBJ2-5; 16 bases agree with TRBD2. Germline trimming cut 3 bases from V and 5 bases from J; bases unmatched to any gene: 6. This CDR3 has 17 residues. Germline V gene sequence: CDR1 SGHAT, CDR2 FQNNGV. The CDR3 DNA follows: TGTGCCAGCAGCTTCTCGGGACTAGCGGGGGGGCTGGAGACCCAGTACTTC. Protein sequence: CASSFSGLAGGLETQYF.

The rearrangement uses TRBV4-3 and TRBJ2-7; the D gene is possibly TRBD1 (5 bases). The CDR3 covers 18 residues. Germline V gene lookup returns CDR1 LGHNA and CDR2 YSLEER. The V and J ends lost 0 bases and 0 bases respectively, with 18 bases between them. The DNA of the CDR3 is TGCGCCAGCAGCCAAGATAGGTTTTTGGGGCCGAGCTCCTACGAGCAGTACTTC. Translation gives CASSQDRFLGPSSYEQYF.

The chain combines TRBV28 with TRBJ1-5; 9 bases line up with TRBD1. V gave up 3 bases and J gave up 5 bases; unmatched junction bases: 8. The CDR3 contains 16 residues. Germline V gene sequence: CDR1 MDHEN, CDR2 SYDVKM. CDR3 sequence: CASSFQGQGEDQPQHF. CDR3 DNA: TGTGCCAGCAGTTTCCAGGGACAGGGAGAGGATCAGCCCCAGCATTTT.

This CDR3 reads CASSAPHFSNTEAFF. The CDR3 bases are TGTGCCAGCAGTGCCCCACACTTTTCGAACACTGAAGCTTTCTTT. The chain employs TRBV2 and TRBJ1-1; unclear D gene. V shed 4 bases and J shed 1 base, with 13 bases lying between them. CDR3 length: 15 amino acids. CDR1 and CDR2 from the germline V gene are SNHLY and FYNNEI.

The chain recombines TRBV5-4 with TRBJ2-5, with 7 bases aligning to TRBD1. The germline V gene encodes CDR1 SGHNT and CDR2 YYREEE (reference sequence). The CDR3 extends over 15 amino acids. The ends lost 4 bases at V and 3 bases at J; junction bases unmatched: 9. CDR3 amino acids: CASSPDRAWEETQYF. As DNA, the CDR3 is TGTGCCAGCAGCCCAGACAGGGCGTGGGAAGAGACCCAGTACTTC. The whole variable domain, filled in from reference TRBV5-4 and TRBJ2-5, reads ETGVTQSPTHLIKTRGQQVTLRCSSQSGHNTVSWYQQALGQGPQFIFQYYREEENGRGNFPPRFSGLQFPNYSSELNVNALELDDSALYLCASSPDRAWEETQYFGPGTRLLVL.

The chain uses TRBV2 and TRBJ2-2; 8 bases line up with TRBD1. The V gene end was trimmed by 3 bases and the J gene end by 4 bases; junction bases not matched to a gene: 4. CDR1 is SNHLY and CDR2 is FYNNEI in the germline V gene. The CDR3 is 15 amino acids. The DNA of the CDR3 is TGTGCCAGCAGTGACAGGGGGCTTAGCACCGGGGAGCTGTTTTTT. Amino acids: CASSDRGLSTGELFF. Variable domain in full (rest from reference TRBV2 and TRBJ2-2): EPEVTQTPSHQVTQMGQEVILRCVPISNHLYFYWYRQILGQKVEFLVSFYNNEISEKSEIFDDQFSVERPDGSNFTLKIRSTKLEDSAMYFCASSDRGLSTGELFFGEGSRLTVL.

This sequence joins TRBV6-1 and TRBJ2-1; a weak D match, TRBD2 (6 bases). Trimming pared 3 bases from V and 5 bases from J, leaving 14 bases between. This CDR3 contains 15 residues. Per germline, CDR1 MNHNS and CDR2 SASEGT. DNA of the CDR3: TGTGCCAGCAGTGATCTAGCGTCCGAGAACAATGAGCAGTTCTTC. Protein sequence: CASSDLASENNEQFF.

In this sample, this clone turned up once. V usage is TRBV27 and J usage is TRBJ1-1; perhaps TRBD1 as D (6 bases). The CDR3 loop spans 14 amino acids. CDR1 is MNHEY and CDR2 is SMNVEV in the germline V gene (reference sequence). The V and J ends lost 5 bases and 4 bases respectively, with 14 bases between them. The CDR3, as DNA: TGTGCCAGCAGTCAACAGGGTCTAAGCACTGAAGCTTTCTTT. Translation: CASSQQGLSTEAFF.

This clone has more than one count but fewer than ten. The chain couples TRBV6-5 to TRBJ2-7; 7 bases line up with TRBD1. This CDR3 has 15 amino acids. From germline, CDR1 is MNHEY and CDR2 SVGAGI. Trimming at V came to 6 bases and at J to 4 bases, leaving 12 bases not matched to a gene. The CDR3 reads CASRDTGAAPYEQYF. DNA of the CDR3: TGTGCCAGCAGAGATACAGGGGCCGCTCCGTACGAGCAGTACTTC.

The rearrangement uses TRBV4-1 and TRBJ1-1; no definite D call. The CDR3 is 16 residues long. V was pared by 0 bases and J by 0 bases, with 11 bases between. The germline V gene has CDR1 MGHRA and CDR2 YSYEKL. In DNA, the CDR3 is TGCGCCAGCAGCCAAGATCTGGAGGGTCTGAACACTGAAGCTTTCTTT. This translates into CASSQDLEGLNTEAFF.

This clone has just one count. This chain uses TRBV27 with TRBJ2-3; 7 bases agree with TRBD1. This CDR3 has 15 amino acids. V dropped 3 bases and J dropped 4; count of bases not matched to a gene: 7. Looked up from germline, CDR1 is MNHEY and CDR2 is SMNVEV (reference sequence). The CDR3 bases are TGTGCCAGCAGTTTCCGGGGACAGTACCCAGATACGCAGTATTTT. Translation gives CASSFRGQYPDTQYF.

The V gene is TRBV5-1, the J gene TRBJ2-7, with 10 bases that match TRBD1. The V gene's germline CDR1 is SGHRS and CDR2 YFSETQ. V gave up 2 bases and J gave up 11 bases; unmatched junction bases: 4. This CDR3 is built from 12 residues. As DNA, the CDR3 is TGCGCCAGCAGCTTACCGGGACAGGGGAAGTACTTC. Protein: CASSLPGQGKYF.

The chain employs TRBV7-2 and TRBJ2-1, with D possibly being TRBD1 or TRBD2 (6 bases each). Germline V gene data show CDR1 as SGHTA and CDR2 as FQGNSA. This CDR3 comprises 18 residues. The V gene lost 4 bases and the J gene lost 7 bases, with 26 bases spanning the gap. The CDR3 DNA reads TGTGCCAGCAGCTCCGACTCGGTGGGGGGCCTACGGAGGAATGAGCAGTTCTTC. It yields the protein CASSSDSVGGLRRNEQFF.

The chain couples TRBV6-4 to TRBJ2-3, with D possibly being TRBD2 (5 bases). This CDR3 is built from 13 residues. Trimming pared 6 bases from V and 4 bases from J, leaving 11 bases between. Looked up from germline, CDR1 is MRHNA and CDR2 is SNTAGT. CDR3 DNA sequence: TGTGCCAGCAGCGTAACTAGGGCAGATACGCAGTATTTT. It encodes CASSVTRADTQYF.

The chain combines TRBV15 with TRBJ2-1; TRBD1 might be the D (7 bases). Trimming pared 3 bases from V and 4 bases from J, leaving 13 bases between. Germline CDR1 is LNHNV and CDR2 is YYDKDF (reference sequence). CDR3 length: 15 amino acids. CDR3 amino acids: CATSSRGERYNEQFF. As DNA, the CDR3 is TGTGCCACCAGCAGCAGGGGGGAGAGGTACAATGAGCAGTTCTTC. Variable domain in full (rest from reference TRBV15 and TRBJ2-1): DAMVIQNPRYQVTQFGKPVTLSCSQTLNHNVMYWYQQKSSQAPKLLFHYYDKDFNNEADTPDNFQSRRPNTSFCFLDIRSPGLGDTAMYLCATSSRGERYNEQFFGPGTRLTVL.

Regarding this clone: Compared with germline, one end of the junction differs, possibly owing to a read error. The chain has TRBV29-1 and TRBJ1-6; D not resolved. The germline V gene encodes CDR1 SQVTM and CDR2 ANQGSEA. This CDR3 region has 15 residues. The CDR3 DNA reads TGCAGCATTGACCGTGACCTCTTCTATAATTCACCCCTCCACTTT. Residues: CSIDRDLFYNSPLHF.

The V call is TRBV28, the J call TRBJ2-1; 8 bases agree with TRBD2. J gave up 4 bases and V 7 bases, and 15 bases lay outside the gene matches. The germline gives CDR1 MDHEN, CDR2 SYDVKM. This CDR3 contains 17 residues. The DNA for the CDR3 is TGTGCCAGCAAGAATCGGGGGGGACTCCCAGGGTACAATGAGCAGTTCTTC. Protein product: CASKNRGGLPGYNEQFF.